This T cell receptor beta chain was found in a study of CD8 T cells in Susac syndrome (dated by TCRdb to about 2019). The study in broad terms: Repertoire sequencing was used to test whether CD8+ T cell activation and differentiation in Susac syndrome was antigen driven. Points the paper makes about the study in general: The number of individuals in the TCR sequencing and HLA analysis was recognized as being relatively small.

The CDR3 has 15 amino acids, counting the end cysteine and phenylalanine. The DNA shown is the 45-base CDR3, in frame from base 1. CDR1 SGHRS and CDR2 YFSETQ are derived from the germline V gene. V is clipped by 3 bases and J by 6 bases, and the sequence between their germline boundaries is 15 bases long. RNA was extracted with the RNeasy kit and roughly 0.45 to 1 ug was reverse transcribed using random hexamers. The immunoSEQ multiplex PCR assay, which covers 54 Vbeta and 13 Jbeta segments, was used to amplify TCR beta CDR3 regions. Bias from PCR amplification was corrected by using a synthetic template baseline for primer optimization and for computational correction. Per the original workflow: Reads were assigned to V, D and J genes according to IMGT and analyzed in immunoSEQ Analyzer, with only productive sequences retained. Clonality was calculated as one minus the Shannon entropy normalized by log2 of the number of productive unique sequences. Public and private clones were assessed among the 100 most prevalent clones of each patient and control. Clones were defined as Susac-specific if absent from the healthy and MS cohorts, from more than 900 published viral clones and from other ImmuneACCESS disease sequences. The public sequencing data were trimmed at Q25 with fastp and processed into clonotypes with MiXCR by TCRdb, which kept only in-frame beta chains. A single entry per CDR3 protein holds the most common genes and DNA from its merged rows. These V and J calls originate from TCRdb's pipeline instead of the authors' own analysis. The sample contains 150,000 to 200,000 distinct CDR3 sequences, around 92% of them found a single time. Under 0.085% of the sample is taken by the ten largest.

On this clonotype itself: This clone's antigen is unknown. Base qualities are missing; no much larger clone stands one base away.

Peripheral blood CD8+ and CD4+ T cells from healthy donors, Susac syndrome patients and multiple sclerosis patients were profiled using high-throughput TCR beta sequencing. The healthy donors served as controls matched for age and sex. Bulk CD8+ and CD4+ T cells were purified by magnetic negative isolation, while CD8+ TEMRA cells were enriched using FACS. Blood was drawn into EDTA tubes, processed within 24 hours, and PBMCs were isolated by density gradient centrifugation. PBMCs destined for TCR sequencing were cryopreserved in liquid nitrogen and later thawed in a 37 °C water bath. Purity of sorted or isolated CD4+, CD8+ and CD8+ TEMRA cells was at least 90%.

The chain links TRBV5-1 with TRBJ2-2, with the D gene not confidently named. The TCR comes from a human donor in good health. The source material was CD4+ T cells from PBMCs. CDR3 loop: CASSSTLQSSGELFF. The sequence in DNA is TGCGCCAGCAGCTCCACCTTACAGTCCTCCGGGGAGCTGTTTTTT. Full variable domain (CDR3 extended with the reference TRBV5-1 and TRBJ2-2 proteins): KAGVTQTPRYLIKTRGQQVTLSCSPISGHRSVSWYQQTPGQGLQFLFEYFSETQRNKGNFPGRFSGRQFSNSRSEMNVSTLELGDSALYLCASSSTLQSSGELFFGEGSRLTVL.